The next 24 T cell receptor beta chains were all read from a single sample in a study of vaccination and CD4 T cells after COVID-19. With the Oncomine TCR Beta short-read assay, DNA from cultured CD4+ T cells was sequenced. One entry per CDR3 protein, called by TCRdb with MiXCR from the PCR reads. Altogether around 20,000 distinct CDR3 sequences are present, around 66% being singletons, with the ten largest covering about 7.1%. Their antigens are not known. This sample's treatment: roughly nine-day PBMC culture with coronavirus spike peptide pools or control peptides (ViraFEST assay). Material: CD4+ T cells from blood, cultured in vitro. These receptors originate from a human donor who had recovered from COVID-19.

The chain uses TRBV19 and TRBJ2-7; 8 nucleotides match TRBD2. Looked up from germline, CDR1 is LNHDA and CDR2 is SQIVND (reference sequence). Trimming cost V 5 bases and J 2 bases; bases outside gene matches: 14. This CDR3 spans 17 amino acids. CDR3 bases: TGTGCCAGTAGTCCTAATTGGCCTAGCGGGCCCCCCTACGAGCAGTACTTC. Protein: CASSPNWPSGPPYEQYF.

Remarks on this clonotype: The junction shows a germline mismatch at one end, possibly a read error. The chain joins TRBV7-9 to TRBJ2-2, with D uncertain. CDR1 is SEHNR and CDR2 is FQNEAQ in the germline V gene (reference sequence). The CDR3 runs to 16 residues. CDR3 DNA: TGTGCCAGCAGCCCTGGGTCCCTCGCGAAAACCGGGGAGCTGTTTTTT. Translation gives CASSPGSLAKTGELFF.

The chain couples TRBV11-2 to TRBJ2-7, with 14 bases that match TRBD2. CDR1 SGHAT and CDR2 FQNNGV come from the germline V gene. V trimming: 5 bases; J trimming: 5 bases; junction bases outside the gene matches: 8. The length of the CDR3 is 16 residues. The CDR3 DNA sequence: TGTGCCAGCAGCCCCCCGGGACTAGCGGGAGACCACGAGCAGTACTTC. It encodes CASSPPGLAGDHEQYF.

This chain connects TRBV7-2 to TRBJ1-1; weak D call: TRBD1 (5 bases). Trimming removed 3 bases from V and 7 bases from J, with 18 bases in between. Germline CDR1 SGHTA, CDR2 FQGNSA. The CDR3 has 15 amino acids. CDR3 loop: CASSLSGTDLYEAFF. The CDR3 nucleotides read TGTGCCAGCAGCTTGTCCGGGACGGACCTTTATGAAGCTTTCTTT.

This clonotype showed up just a few times. The chain employs TRBV20-1 and TRBJ2-4; TRBD1 aligns across 7 bases. The trim removed 6 bases at V and 6 bases at J, leaving 8 bases unmatched. In germline, CDR1 is DFQATT, CDR2 SNEGSKA (reference sequence). The CDR3 covers 13 residues. The CDR3 protein is CSALQTGPNIQYF. CDR3 nucleotide sequence: TGCAGTGCCCTCCAGACAGGGCCAAACATTCAGTACTTC.

This clonotype was counted only a few times. The CDR3 coding sequence is TGTGCCAGCTCTGCCAATTCTCTAGGACAAACTTCCTACGAGCAGTACTTC. Amino acid sequence: CASSANSLGQTSYEQYF. The chain joins TRBV6-1 to TRBJ2-7, with a tentative D call TRBD1 (5 bases). Germline V gives CDR1 MNHNS, CDR2 SASEGT. V lost 8 bases and J lost 1, with 24 bases in between. This CDR3 has 17 amino acids.

The V call is TRBV7-2, the J call TRBJ2-1; the D gene could be TRBD1 or TRBD2 (6 bases each). V lost 1 base to trimming and J lost 7 bases, with 8 bases between them. CDR3 length: 13 residues. The germline gives CDR1 SGHTA, CDR2 FQGNSA. The CDR3 is CASSLVGGNEQFF. CDR3 DNA: TGTGCCAGCAGCTTAGTAGGGGGGAATGAGCAGTTCTTC.

The chain carries TRBV7-2 and TRBJ2-7; 10 bases fit TRBD1. V shed 2 bases, J shed 4 bases, and the junction held 5 bases outside the gene matches. Per the germline V gene, CDR1 is SGHTA and CDR2 is FQGNSA. The CDR3 length is 15 residues. DNA of the CDR3: TGTGCCAGCAGCTTAAGGGACAGGGGCAGGTACGAGCAGTACTTC. This encodes CASSLRDRGRYEQYF.

The chain employs TRBV15 and TRBJ1-1; D gene unclear. Germline V CDR1 and CDR2: LNHNV, YYDKDF (reference sequence). V was trimmed by 1 base and J by 3 bases, leaving 9 bases between them. The CDR3 runs 14 residues. The CDR3: CATSRGGEYTEAFF. The DNA of the CDR3 is TGTGCCACCAGCAGAGGAGGAGAGTACACTGAAGCTTTCTTT.

The chain couples TRBV7-9 to TRBJ2-2, with TRBD2 matching over 7 bases. The ends lost 5 bases at V and 4 bases at J; junction bases unmatched: 10. This CDR3 spans 16 amino acids. Germline loops: CDR1 SEHNR, CDR2 FQNEAQ (reference sequence). CDR3 DNA: TGTGCCAGCAGCGATCCTAGCGGCTCGGCCACCGGGGAGCTGTTTTTT. Its protein is CASSDPSGSATGELFF.

This chain links TRBV6-2 or TRBV6-3 with TRBJ2-4, with D unresolved. Germline V gene sequence: CDR1 MNHEY, CDR2 SVGEGT. This CDR3 is built from 15 residues. Trimming pared 6 bases from V and 5 bases from J, leaving 17 bases between. The CDR3 spells CASSPILKGQNIQYF. In DNA form, the CDR3 reads TGTGCCAGCAGCCCGATACTTAAGGGTCAAAACATTCAGTACTTC.

The chain uses TRBV4-2 and TRBJ1-3; TRBD1 matches at 8 bases. The CDR3 sequence is 19 residues long. Looked up from germline, CDR1 is LGHNA and CDR2 is YNFKEQ. V was clipped by 2 bases and J by 9 bases; unmatched bases: 21. The CDR3, as DNA: TGTGCCAGCAGCCAACCTAACAGCCCCGGGACAGGCTTCGCAACCACCATATATTTT. This encodes CASSQPNSPGTGFATTIYF.

The chain links TRBV10-3 to TRBJ1-1; no clear D gene. The CDR3 has 16 amino acids. In germline, CDR1 is ENHRY, CDR2 SYGVKD. Trimming stripped 10 bases from V and 11 bases from J, with 32 bases between. CDR3 amino acids: CASRQHSGPGGLGAFF. The DNA for the CDR3 is TGTGCCAGCAGGCAGCATTCCGGGCCCGGAGGCTTAGGTGCTTTCTTT.

The sample holds a few counts of this clonotype. The gene calls are TRBV29-1 and TRBJ1-1, with a weak D call TRBD1 (6 bases). CDR3 length: 14 amino acids. Trimming took 7 bases from V and 5 from J, leaving 20 bases between them. CDR1 and CDR2 from the germline V gene are SQVTM and ANQGSEA. The CDR3 is CSAGEGGEETEAFF. Here the CDR3 DNA reads TGCAGCGCCGGGGAGGGGGGAGAGGAAACTGAAGCTTTCTTT.

This chain uses TRBV27 with TRBJ2-6; D gene ambiguous. Trimming stripped 6 bases from V and 1 base from J, with 10 bases between. Germline CDR1 reads MNHEY; CDR2 reads SMNVEV (reference sequence). This CDR3 comprises 15 residues. CDR3 amino acids: CASRVQRSGANVLTF. Written as DNA, the CDR3 is TGTGCCAGCAGGGTACAGAGGTCTGGGGCCAACGTCCTGACTTTC.

This clonotype was detected once. The chain employs TRBV28 and TRBJ2-3; maybe TRBD1 (5 bases). V was shortened by 1 base and J by 0 bases, with 5 bases between the two germline ends. Germline CDR1 and CDR2: MDHEN and SYDVKM. The CDR3 runs 14 residues. The CDR3 nucleotides are TGTGCCAGCAGTTTATACAGGAGCACAGATACGCAGTATTTT. Its protein is CASSLYRSTDTQYF.

V usage is TRBV6-1 and J usage is TRBJ1-3, with D tentatively TRBD1 (5 bases). V was trimmed by 6 bases and J by 3 bases, leaving 12 bases between them. The CDR3 consists of 14 residues. Germline V CDR1 and CDR2: MNHNS, SASEGT. The CDR3 region is CASSRFTGGNTIYF. The CDR3 bases are TGTGCCAGCAGCCGCTTTACAGGTGGAAACACCATATATTTT.

The chain carries TRBV7-2 and TRBJ2-4; 9 bases agree with TRBD1. CDR1 is SGHTA and CDR2 is FQGNSA in the germline V gene. The J segment lost 4 bases and the V segment lost 5 bases, leaving 9 bases of the junction unmatched. This CDR3 spans 16 amino acids. As DNA, the CDR3 is TGTGCCAGCAGCCGAATCACCGGGACAGGGAAAAACATTCAGTACTTC. It yields the protein CASSRITGTGKNIQYF.

The chain is built from TRBV20-1 and TRBJ2-4, with 7 bases identical to TRBD1. Germline V gene sequence: CDR1 DFQATT, CDR2 SNEGSKA (reference sequence). This CDR3 is 18 amino acids long. The ends lost 2 bases at V and 8 bases at J; junction bases unmatched: 21. The CDR3 loop reads CSARPQGVGHSSSYIQYF. The CDR3, as DNA: TGCAGTGCTAGACCCCAGGGGGTAGGCCACTCTTCGAGCTACATTCAGTACTTC.

This clonotype appeared a few times. The chain joins TRBV27 to TRBJ2-5; 8 bases fit TRBD1. The CDR3 has 21 residues. The trim removed 7 bases at V and 1 base at J, leaving 26 bases unmatched. Per the germline V gene, CDR1 is MNHEY and CDR2 is SMNVEV (reference sequence). The CDR3 sequence is CASTLLDVRPPGQGIQETQYF. DNA of the CDR3: TGTGCCAGCACCCTACTAGATGTTCGACCCCCCGGACAGGGTATCCAAGAGACCCAGTACTTC.

The V and J genes are TRBV15 and TRBJ1-5, with unresolved D. In germline, CDR1 is LNHNV, CDR2 YYDKDF (reference sequence). The CDR3 runs to 13 residues. With 0 bases removed from V and 6 bases from J, the gap between germline ends came to 6 bases. The CDR3 DNA follows: TGTGCCACCAGCAGAGATCACAGTCAGCCCCAGCATTTT. Translation gives CATSRDHSQPQHF.

The rearrangement uses TRBV27 and TRBJ2-1; 10 bases are shared with TRBD2. The DNA end favors TRBJ2-7, so the J call may be wrong. This CDR3 region has 15 residues. Germline CDR1 and CDR2: MNHEY and SMNVEV (reference sequence). The DNA of the CDR3 is TGTGCCAGCAGTCCGCGGACTAGCGGATCCTACGAGCAGTACTTC. It translates to CASSPRTSGSYEQYF.

The chain recombines TRBV6-5 with TRBJ1-3; D ambiguous. Trimming took 4 bases from V and 0 from J, leaving 10 bases between them. Germline CDR1 MNHEY, CDR2 SVGAGI. The CDR3 length is 15 residues. CDR3 in DNA: TGTGCCAGCAGTTCCCGGCCCAGCTCTGGAAACACCATATATTTT. Encoded protein: CASSSRPSSGNTIYF.

The chain couples TRBV4-1 to TRBJ1-3; no definite D call. The CDR3 consists of 17 residues. Deletions cut 4 bases from V and 0 bases from J, with 16 bases between. CDR1 is MGHRA and CDR2 is YSYEKL in the germline V gene. The CDR3 region is CASSLQKADYSGNTIYF. The DNA of the CDR3 is TGCGCCAGCAGCCTACAAAAGGCGGACTACTCTGGAAACACCATATATTTT.